The entry that follows covers one T cell receptor (beta chain) sequence. Its target is unknown. Stated treatment: oral pan-JAK inhibitor, 5-10 mg twice daily. This record belongs to a study of CD8+ T cells in alopecia areata. On the study more broadly: Administration of oral tofacitinib to treated patients was at 5 to 10 mg twice daily. The tofacitinib course ran for 6 to 18 months and was followed by 6 months off drug.

Germline V gene sequence: CDR1 SGHAT, CDR2 FQNNGV. Deletions cut 0 bases from V and 1 base from J, with 6 bases between. The CDR3 covers 14 residues. RNA, once extracted, was reverse transcribed into cDNA for use as the sequencing template. TCRdb keeps only in-frame clones here, not all; method: immunoSEQ multiplex PCR. The sample records about 220,000 clones, about 58% being singletons. Study conclusions and caveats: Compared with normal scalp, lesional scalp had higher clonality and more expanded CD8+ clones. Mice gave a clearer picture of TCR sharing than patients did, possibly for HLA-related reasons.

The V and J genes are TRBV11-2 and TRBJ1-2, with D hard to call. Sample: CD4+ T cells sorted from blood, taken at week 4, from a patient treated with tofacitinib. This TCR was sampled from a human donor with alopecia areata. CDR3 nucleotides: TGTGCCAGCAGCTTAGACGACCGTAACTATGGCTACACCTTC. Its protein is CASSLDDRNYGYTF.